The 25 T cell receptor beta chains below all came from one sample that was sequenced in a study of blood T cell repertoires in COVID-19. TCRdb keeps only in-frame clones here, not all; method: immunoSEQ multiplex PCR. The table records around 400,000 clones, around 92% of them present only once. The sequenced sample consisted of peripheral blood. These receptors originate from a man aged 40-49 years with acute or convalescent COVID-19.

The chain carries TRBV28 and TRBJ2-7, with D possibly matching TRBD2 (5 bases). CDR3 size: 14 residues. Germline-derived CDR1 and CDR2 are MDHEN and SYDVKM. Trimming shortened V by 4 bases and J by 4 bases, and 14 bases separated the two germline ends. The CDR3 nucleotides read TGTGCCAGCAGTTCATGGGAGAGAGGATACGAGCAGTACTTC. Amino acids: CASSSWERGYEQYF. The whole variable domain, filled in from reference TRBV28 and TRBJ2-7, reads DVKVTQSSRYLVKRTGEKVFLECVQDMDHENMFWYRQDPGLGLRLIYFSYDVKMKEKGDIPEGYSVSREKKERFSLILESASTNQTSMYLCASSSWERGYEQYFGPGTRLTVT.

This sequence joins TRBV6-5 and TRBJ1-4; no reliable D call. Trimming removed 5 bases from V and 0 bases from J, with 7 bases in between. Germline CDR1 is MNHEY and CDR2 is SVGAGI. The CDR3 is 14 residues long. The CDR3 DNA is TGTGCCAGCAGTACTGATGCAACTAATGAAAAACTGTTTTTT. Protein: CASSTDATNEKLFF.

The chain couples TRBV15 to TRBJ2-7, with a weak D call TRBD2 (6 bases). Trimming took off 3 bases at V and 3 bases at J, with 12 bases between the two ends. The CDR3 consists of 14 residues. Germline-derived CDR1 and CDR2 are LNHNV and YYDKDF (reference sequence). The CDR3 DNA is TGTGCCACCAGCAGGGCGGGACGCAACTACGAGCAGTACTTC. Translated: CATSRAGRNYEQYF.

The chain is built from TRBV2 and TRBJ2-5; 11 bases align to TRBD2. The CDR3 totals 16 residues. The junction had 9 bases not matched to a gene; V was cut back by 4 bases and J by 5 bases. Germline assignment: CDR1 SNHLY and CDR2 FYNNEI. As DNA, the CDR3 is TGTGCCAGCAGTGCCGGGACTAGCGGTCCTGGGGAGACCCAGTACTTC. It translates to CASSAGTSGPGETQYF.

The V call is TRBV3-1 (or the pseudogene TRBV3-2), the J call TRBJ2-7; TRBD2 aligns across 8 bases. The length of the CDR3 is 16 residues. Germline CDR1 is LGHDT and CDR2 is YNNKEL (reference sequence). The ends lost 0 bases at V and 1 base at J; junction bases unmatched: 5. DNA of the CDR3: TGTGCCAGCAGCCAAGAGGTAGCGGGACCGTCCTACGAGCAGTACTTC. As protein: CASSQEVAGPSYEQYF.

The V call is TRBV10-3, the J call TRBJ1-6; D is undetermined. Per germline, CDR1 ENHRY and CDR2 SYGVKD. Deletions cut 3 bases from V and 7 bases from J, with 10 bases between. The CDR3 is 14 amino acids. The CDR3 loop is CAISDPGGNSPLHF. The CDR3, as DNA: TGTGCCATCAGTGACCCGGGAGGGAATTCACCCCTCCACTTT.

The V call is TRBV11-3, the J call TRBJ1-2; 7 bases are a match to TRBD1. The junction had 6 bases not matched to a gene; V was cut back by 3 bases and J by 8 bases. The CDR3 has 13 residues. Germline-derived CDR1 and CDR2 are SGHNT and YENEEA. The CDR3: CASSLEGGRGYTF. CDR3 nucleotides: TGTGCCAGCAGCTTGGAAGGGGGCAGGGGCTACACCTTC.

V usage is TRBV5-1 and J usage is TRBJ1-4, with D tentatively TRBD1 (5 bases). Trimming stripped 0 bases from V and 8 bases from J, with 11 bases between. Germline V gene lookup returns CDR1 SGHRS and CDR2 YFSETQ. The CDR3 runs to 14 residues. The CDR3 coding sequence is TGCGCCAGCAGCTTGGAAGGGGCCGGGGAAAAACTGTTTTTT. Translated, it gives CASSLEGAGEKLFF.

This rearrangement joins TRBV18 to TRBJ1-1; tentatively, D is TRBD1 (6 bases). V lost 2 bases to trimming and J lost 1 base, with 11 bases between them. The germline CDR1 and CDR2 sequences are KGHSH and LQKENI. This CDR3 contains 15 residues. CDR3 DNA sequence: TGTGCCAGCTCACCAGGCCGGACAGCGAACACTGAAGCTTTCTTT. It specifies CASSPGRTANTEAFF.

The chain links TRBV10-2 to TRBJ1-1, with 7 nucleotides matching TRBD1. Per germline, CDR1 WSHSY and CDR2 SAAADI. Trimming took 4 bases from V and 4 from J; bases not matched to a gene: 6. This CDR3 region has 14 residues. CDR3 sequence (DNA): TGCGCCAGCAGTGTTGGAGGGGGCCTCACTGAAGCTTTCTTT. This sequence encodes CASSVGGGLTEAFF.

The J gene is TRBJ2-7, the V gene TRBV5-4; no firm D call. V was clipped by 0 bases and J by 2 bases, with 12 bases between them. This CDR3 region has 15 residues. Germline V CDR1 and CDR2: SGHNT, YYREEE (reference sequence). In nucleotides, the CDR3 is TGTGCCAGCAGCTTGGGTCCTAACGCTCCCTACGAGCAGTACTTC. Its protein product is CASSLGPNAPYEQYF.

The J gene is TRBJ1-5, the V gene TRBV6-5; no clear D gene. The CDR3 loop spans 15 amino acids. Germline V CDR1 and CDR2: MNHEY, SVGAGI. Trimming removed 6 bases from V and 3 bases from J, with 15 bases in between. CDR3 residues: CASRPWARNNQPQHF. The CDR3 region has the DNA TGTGCCAGCAGACCTTGGGCCCGGAACAATCAGCCCCAGCATTTT.

The chain uses TRBV27 and TRBJ2-1, with 12 bases fitting TRBD2. CDR1 is MNHEY and CDR2 is SMNVEV in the germline V gene (reference sequence). V was pared by 3 bases and J by 7 bases, with 1 base of the junction left unmatched. This CDR3 spans 14 amino acids. CDR3 sequence reads: CASSFLAGGNEQFF. As DNA, the CDR3 is TGTGCCAGCAGTTTTCTAGCGGGAGGGAATGAGCAGTTCTTC.

The chain has TRBV13 and TRBJ2-3; D is perhaps TRBD2 (5 bases). Germline lookup yields CDR1 PRHDT and CDR2 FYEKMQ (reference sequence). Trimming pared 2 bases from V and 0 bases from J, leaving 12 bases between. The CDR3 runs 16 residues. DNA of the CDR3: TGTGCCAGCAGCTTACTAGCTTCGGCTAGCACAGATACGCAGTATTTT. It is translated as CASSLLASASTDTQYF.

The chain recombines TRBV23-1 with TRBJ1-1; no clear D gene. TRBV23-1 is treated as an ORF (open reading frame) with a function not yet certain. Between the trimmed V and J ends, which lost 0 bases and 4 bases, there was a span of 9 bases. The CDR3 is 14 residues long. CDR3 nucleotides: TGCGCCAGCAGTCAATCGCCGGGGTCCACTGAAGCTTTCTTT. This encodes CASSQSPGSTEAFF.

DNA of the CDR3: TGTGCCAGTAGCGACTTCGGCGGGGCCTATTGGGGCTACACCTTC. Protein: CASSDFGGAYWGYTF. V usage is TRBV19 and J usage is TRBJ1-2; maybe TRBD1 (5 bases). Germline assignment: CDR1 LNHDA and CDR2 SQIVND (reference sequence). Trimming cost V 6 bases and J 8 bases, with 22 bases left between them. The CDR3 has 15 residues.

This clone appeared once. The J gene is TRBJ1-1, the V gene TRBV6-5; perhaps TRBD1 as D (5 bases). Trimming removed 6 bases at V and 5 bases at J, with 13 bases between. This CDR3 region has 13 residues. Germline CDR1 is MNHEY and CDR2 is SVGAGI. For the CDR3, the DNA is TGTGCCAGCAGAGACAGCTATCCTACTGAAGCTTTCTTT. It encodes CASRDSYPTEAFF.

The rearrangement uses TRBV23-1 and TRBJ2-2, with 8 bases identical to TRBD1. TRBV23-1 is known as an ORF, though its function is uncertain. The CDR3 spans 17 residues. J was trimmed by 4 bases and V by 0 bases; bases with no gene match: 7. The CDR3 sequence is CASSQSGGQESTGELFF. The DNA of the CDR3 is TGCGCCAGCAGTCAATCTGGGGGACAGGAGAGCACCGGGGAGCTGTTTTTT.

V and J are TRBV20-1 and TRBJ2-5, with a weak D call TRBD1 (6 bases). V was shortened by 4 bases and J by 4 bases, with 7 bases between the two germline ends. Germline V gene data show CDR1 as DFQATT and CDR2 as SNEGSKA (reference sequence). The CDR3 is made up of 11 amino acids. The CDR3 coding sequence is TGCAGTGCTACCAGGGGAGAGACCCAGTACTTC. Translating gives CSATRGETQYF.

J is TRBJ1-1 and V is TRBV11-3; TRBD1 aligns across 10 bases. V lost 3 bases and J lost 5; bases outside the gene matches: 3. The germline gives CDR1 SGHNT, CDR2 YENEEA. The CDR3 has 14 residues. CDR3 in amino acids: CASSFGTGDTEAFF. Here the CDR3 DNA reads TGTGCCAGCAGCTTCGGGACAGGGGATACTGAAGCTTTCTTT.

The rearrangement joins TRBV6-5 to TRBJ1-5, with TRBD1 matching 7 bases. The CDR3 spans 13 residues. Germline V gene lookup returns CDR1 MNHEY and CDR2 SVGAGI. V was clipped by 7 bases and J by 5 bases; unmatched bases: 5. In DNA, the CDR3 is TGTGCCAGCAAGAGGGGGCTCTATCAGCCCCAGCATTTT. Translating it yields CASKRGLYQPQHF.

The rearrangement links TRBV6-5 to TRBJ1-1; the D is unclear. The CDR3 is made up of 12 amino acids. Germline V gene data show CDR1 as MNHEY and CDR2 as SVGAGI. Trimming removed 8 bases at V and 1 base at J, with 8 bases between. The CDR3 DNA reads as TGTGCCAGCCGGGTTTCGAACACTGAAGCTTTCTTT. This encodes CASRVSNTEAFF.

V gene TRBV5-1 combines with J gene TRBJ1-1; 7 bases agree with TRBD1. The CDR3 extends over 13 amino acids. Losses at the gene ends were 0 bases for V and 7 bases for J; bases not matched to a gene: 3. In germline, CDR1 is SGHRS, CDR2 YFSETQ. CDR3 nucleotide sequence: TGCGCCAGCAGCTTGGGACAGGGCTTTGAAGCTTTCTTT. Translation gives CASSLGQGFEAFF.

This sequence joins TRBV30 and TRBJ1-4; D possibly corresponds to TRBD1 (5 bases). V was pared by 3 bases and J by 3 bases, with 14 bases between. Germline values: CDR1 GTSNPN, CDR2 SVGIG (reference sequence). The CDR3 loop spans 15 amino acids. The CDR3 sequence is CAWRARGSPNEKLFF. CDR3 DNA: TGTGCCTGGAGGGCCCGGGGGTCCCCTAATGAAAAACTGTTTTTT.

This clone was observed a few times. This rearrangement joins TRBV7-2 to TRBJ1-1, with D uncertain. Germline CDR1 SGHTA, CDR2 FQGNSA. Trimming removed 2 bases from V and 1 base from J, with 11 bases in between. The CDR3 runs 15 residues. CDR3 residues: CASSLTVRQNTEAFF. The CDR3 nucleotides read TGTGCCAGCAGCTTAACGGTTCGTCAGAACACTGAAGCTTTCTTT.